Reported below is one T cell receptor beta chain. The antigen remains unidentified. The entry originates in a study of cytotoxic CD8 clonotypes in ibrutinib-treated CLL. In the study overall: Each sample contained, on average, roughly 250,000 productive templates and 95,000 or so productive rearrangements.

Findings of the study overall: On treatment, the uncommon public clonotypes contracted or remained stable. Increased clonality at ibrutinib response gave way to a return toward baseline at progression.

Produced via immunoSEQ multiplex PCR; TCRdb's table is partial and in-frame only. This sample has 200,000 to 250,000 clones, with 70% found just once. Between the trimmed V and J ends, which lost 5 bases and 1 base, there was a span of 9 bases. Germline V gene lookup returns CDR1 MNHEY and CDR2 SVGAGI. CDR3 size: 13 residues. This clonotype was sampled from a human donor with chronic lymphocytic leukemia. This chain links TRBV6-5 with TRBJ2-7, with a possible D match to TRBD1 (5 bases). Sequencing was performed on PBMCs, taken after 24 months of ibrutinib treatment. In DNA form, the CDR3 reads TGTGCCAGCAGTATCCCAGGGTCCTACGAGCAGTACTTC. This encodes CASSIPGSYEQYF.